The 31 T cell receptor beta chains presented below share a single source sample, sequenced in a study of T cell repertoires in cytomegalovirus infection. From the reads, TCRdb called clonotypes with MiXCR, one entry per CDR3 protein. Of around 550,000 distinct CDR3 sequences in the sample, less than 30% were seen once. The sample taken for sequencing was PBMCs. Receptor source: a human donor in good health (CMV status not recorded). Some clones in this sample may be carry-over from other donors' samples.

This clonotype has just a few counts. The CDR3 DNA sequence: TGTGCCAGTAAAGGGGGTTGGGAAAACATTCAGTACTTC. Its translation is CASKGGWENIQYF. This chain links TRBV19 with TRBJ2-4; D is perhaps TRBD1 (6 bases). V lost 7 bases and J 5 bases, leaving 12 bases between the germline ends. Germline V gene data show CDR1 as LNHDA and CDR2 as SQIVND (reference sequence). The CDR3 is made up of 13 amino acids.

This clonotype has a handful of counts. The rearrangement joins TRBV10-3 to TRBJ2-1, with 13 bases lining up with TRBD2. CDR1 and CDR2 from the germline V gene are ENHRY and SYGVKD. V shed 6 bases, J shed 0 bases, and the junction held 2 bases outside the gene matches. This CDR3 contains 16 residues. In DNA form, the CDR3 reads TGTGCCATCAGCAGGACTAGCGGGAGCTCCTACAATGAGCAGTTCTTC. Translating gives CAISRTSGSSYNEQFF.

V is TRBV10-1 and J is TRBJ2-1, with 9 bases aligning to TRBD2. The CDR3 sequence is 15 residues long. The germline V gene encodes CDR1 WNHNN and CDR2 SYGVQD (reference sequence). The V and J ends lost 3 bases and 4 bases, in that order; junction bases with no gene match: 4. The DNA of the CDR3 is TGCGCCAGCAGTGAAACTAGCGGGCCTTACAATGAGCAGTTCTTC. As protein: CASSETSGPYNEQFF.

This chain uses TRBV24-1 with TRBJ2-1, with 7 bases matching TRBD2. CDR1 and CDR2 from the germline V gene are KGHDR and SFDVKD. The CDR3 contains 17 residues. With 4 bases clipped from V and 3 bases from J, the junction kept 11 bases outside the gene matches. This CDR3 reads CATSDPARGGSYNEQFF. CDR3 in DNA: TGTGCCACCAGTGACCCCGCACGCGGGGGTAGCTACAATGAGCAGTTCTTC.

The V gene is TRBV27, the J gene TRBJ2-3; 7 bases align to TRBD1. Germline V gives CDR1 MNHEY, CDR2 SMNVEV (reference sequence). The length of the CDR3 is 16 residues. V trimming: 5 bases; J trimming: 9 bases; junction bases outside the gene matches: 17. The chain's CDR3 is CASSLTGALWKGTQYF. In nucleotides, the CDR3 is TGTGCCAGCAGTCTAACAGGGGCCCTCTGGAAAGGCACGCAGTATTTT.

V usage is TRBV7-8 and J usage is TRBJ2-3, with D uncertain. CDR3 size: 15 residues. Per the germline V gene, CDR1 is SGHVS and CDR2 is FQNEAQ. Trimming took off 2 bases at V and 0 bases at J, with 9 bases between the two ends. CDR3 sequence (DNA): TGTGCCAGCAGCTTAAACAGTCGGAGCACAGATACGCAGTATTTT. This encodes CASSLNSRSTDTQYF. The variable domain in full, with the rest retrieved from reference TRBV7-8 and TRBJ2-3, is GAGVSQSPRYKVAKRGQDVALRCDPISGHVSLFWYQQALGQGPEFLTYFQNEAQLDKSGLPSDRFFAERPEGSVSTLKIQRTQQEDSAVYLCASSLNSRSTDTQYFGPGTRLTVL.

In this sample, this clonotype turned up a few times. The chain combines TRBV12-3 or TRBV12-4 with TRBJ2-1; tentative D call: TRBD1 (6 bases). V was trimmed by 3 bases and J by 8 bases, leaving 23 bases between them. The CDR3 loop spans 17 amino acids. The CDR3 coding sequence is TGTGCCAGCAGTTTCCACAGGGACGGTACCCATCGGTATGAGCAGTTCTTC. Translated: CASSFHRDGTHRYEQFF.

This clonotype was counted only a few times. V gene TRBV7-9 combines with J gene TRBJ1-1; unclear D gene. The CDR3 loop spans 13 amino acids. The V gene lost 2 bases and the J gene lost 8 bases, with 12 bases spanning the gap. Germline V gene lookup returns CDR1 SEHNR and CDR2 FQNEAQ (reference sequence). The chain's CDR3 is CASSLPLSREAFF. The CDR3 coding sequence is TGTGCCAGCAGCTTACCCCTGTCTAGGGAAGCTTTCTTT.

This clonotype was detected a few times. V is TRBV6-2 or TRBV6-3 and J is TRBJ2-4, with 10 bases that match TRBD1. J lost 0 bases, V lost 6 bases, and 8 bases had no gene match. This CDR3 has 17 amino acids. CDR1 and CDR2 (germline): MNHEY, SVGEGT. The CDR3 spells CASRPGQGLIAKNIQYF. The CDR3 bases are TGTGCCAGCAGACCGGGACAGGGGCTTATAGCCAAAAACATTCAGTACTTC.

The chain joins TRBV6-6 to TRBJ1-5; D call uncertain. V lost 7 bases, J lost 0 bases, and 7 bases lay in between. The length of the CDR3 is 13 residues. Germline assignment: CDR1 MNHNY and CDR2 SVGAGI (reference sequence). CDR3 sequence (DNA): TGTGCCAGCAACTATATTAGCAATCAGCCCCAGCATTTT. Protein: CASNYISNQPQHF.

The rearrangement uses TRBV27 and TRBJ2-7; TRBD2 matches 11 bases. CDR3 length: 17 residues. The ends lost 3 bases at V and 0 bases at J; junction bases unmatched: 7. Germline V gives CDR1 MNHEY, CDR2 SMNVEV (reference sequence). The CDR3 nucleotides read TGTGCCAGCAGTTTGCGTAGCGGGAGGGCGAGCTCCTACGAGCAGTACTTC. Encoded protein: CASSLRSGRASSYEQYF.

Ten or more counts support this clonotype. The chain has TRBV12-3 or TRBV12-4 and TRBJ2-2; no clear D. The CDR3 spans 13 residues. Trimming took off 3 bases at V and 4 bases at J, with 6 bases between the two ends. The CDR3 sequence: CASSFEVTGELFF. The CDR3 DNA reads as TGTGCCAGCAGTTTTGAGGTCACCGGGGAGCTGTTTTTT.

This clonotype was seen more than once but under ten times. The chain is built from TRBV7-2 and TRBJ1-6, with D tentatively TRBD1 (6 bases). The germline gives CDR1 SGHTA, CDR2 FQGNSA. V was clipped by 10 bases and J by 7 bases, with 11 bases between them. This CDR3 spans 12 amino acids. CDR3 protein: CATGASNSPLHF. CDR3 coding DNA: TGTGCCACAGGGGCCTCGAATTCACCCCTCCACTTT.

This clonotype was seen ten or more times. CDR3 sequence reads: CASSRFTGTGDSSYNSPLHF. For the CDR3, the DNA is TGTGCCAGCAGCCGATTTACCGGGACAGGGGATAGCTCCTATAATTCACCCCTCCACTTT. The rearrangement uses TRBV7-8 and TRBJ1-6, with 10 nucleotides matching TRBD1. The CDR3 consists of 20 residues. The ends lost 5 bases at V and 0 bases at J; junction bases unmatched: 13. Germline CDR1 reads SGHVS; CDR2 reads FQNEAQ.

This clonotype has just a few counts. V is TRBV29-1 and J is TRBJ2-7; D is possibly TRBD1 (6 bases). This CDR3 region has 13 residues. Germline CDR1 reads SQVTM; CDR2 reads ANQGSEA. V shed 4 bases and J shed 8 bases, with 18 bases lying between them. The CDR3: CSVAGDTQSKQYF. Written as DNA, the CDR3 is TGCAGCGTTGCTGGGGACACCCAGTCTAAGCAGTACTTC.

The V gene is TRBV6-1, the J gene TRBJ1-2; 10 nucleotides agree with TRBD1. This CDR3 contains 15 residues. Looked up from germline, CDR1 is MNHNS and CDR2 is SASEGT. The V segment lost 6 bases and the J segment 3 bases; nucleotides outside the gene matches: 7. Here the CDR3 reads CASSQSDRGDYGYTF. The CDR3 DNA follows: TGTGCCAGCAGCCAGTCGGACAGGGGGGACTATGGCTACACCTTC.

The V gene is TRBV24-1, the J gene TRBJ2-2; 8 bases align to TRBD2. The CDR3 extends over 13 amino acids. Germline lookup yields CDR1 KGHDR and CDR2 SFDVKD. Trimming took 8 bases from V and 6 from J; bases not matched to a gene: 4. CDR3 DNA: TGTGCCACCACAAAGCGGGAGTCCGGGGAGCTGTTTTTT. Its protein product is CATTKRESGELFF.

This clonotype was observed a handful of times. The chain carries TRBV18 and TRBJ2-5; D assignment may be TRBD1 or TRBD2 (5 bases each). The CDR3 extends over 15 amino acids. Germline V gene sequence: CDR1 KGHSH, CDR2 LQKENI. V lost 5 bases to trimming and J lost 2 bases, with 15 bases between them. The CDR3 nucleotides read TGTGCCAGCTCAACTTCGGGACGTCGGCAAGAGACCCAGTACTTC. Its protein is CASSTSGRRQETQYF.

This clonotype was seen many times. This may arise from a read error, as a much more abundant clone is one base away. J is TRBJ1-5 and V is TRBV7-6; no reliable D call. Trimming pared 3 bases from V and 0 bases from J, leaving 9 bases between. Per the germline V gene, CDR1 is SGHVS and CDR2 is FNYEAQ. The CDR3 sequence is 15 residues long. The CDR3 reads CASSFGPYSNQPQHF. DNA of the CDR3: TGTGCCAGCAGCTTCGGACCTTATAGCAATCAGCCCCAGCATTTT. The full variable domain, completed using reference TRBV7-6 and TRBJ1-5, is GAGVSQSPRYKVTKRGQDVALRCDPISGHVSLYWYRQALGQGPEFLTYFNYEAQQDKSGLPNDRFSAERPEGSISTLTIQRTEQRDSAMYRCASSFGPYSNQPQHFGDGTRLSIL.

This clonotype showed up many times. The chain carries TRBV5-5 and TRBJ2-1; 7 nucleotides align to TRBD1. J was trimmed by 3 bases and V by 3 bases; bases with no gene match: 12. The germline CDR1 and CDR2 sequences are SGHKS and YYEKEE (reference sequence). The CDR3 extends over 17 amino acids. CDR3 in DNA: TGTGCCAGCAGCTCCTCAACAGGGGTCACGAGCTACAATGAGCAGTTCTTC. This sequence encodes CASSSSTGVTSYNEQFF.

This clonotype showed up just a few times. The chain combines TRBV6-6 with TRBJ2-3; 7 nucleotides match TRBD2. Germline loops: CDR1 MNHNY, CDR2 SVGAGI (reference sequence). This CDR3 has 13 residues. J was trimmed by 0 bases and V by 11 bases; bases with no gene match: 5. The CDR3 region is CAAREGSTDTQYF. CDR3 bases: TGTGCCGCAAGGGAGGGAAGCACAGATACGCAGTATTTT.

This clonotype was counted many times. The V gene is TRBV7-2, the J gene TRBJ1-5; D uncertain. Trimming cost V 1 base and J 7 bases, with 8 bases left between them. Germline V gene sequence: CDR1 SGHTA, CDR2 FQGNSA. The CDR3 sequence is 13 residues long. CDR3 loop: CASSLVGEQPQHF. The CDR3 nucleotides are TGTGCCAGCAGCTTAGTAGGAGAGCAGCCCCAGCATTTT.

V gene TRBV29-1 combines with J gene TRBJ2-2; D may be TRBD1 (6 bases). In germline, CDR1 is SQVTM, CDR2 ANQGSEA. This CDR3 region has 13 residues. V lost 6 bases to trimming and J lost 0 bases, with 8 bases between them. The CDR3 DNA sequence: TGCAGCGTGGGGACACCGAACACCGGGGAGCTGTTTTTT. Protein: CSVGTPNTGELFF.

This chain connects TRBV9 to TRBJ1-2; TRBD1 matches 9 bases. Germline V gene sequence: CDR1 SGDLS, CDR2 YYNGEE. The CDR3 spans 15 residues. Germline trimming cut 0 bases from V and 3 bases from J; bases unmatched to any gene: 3. CDR3 loop: CASSVEGQGHYGYTF. The CDR3 DNA follows: TGTGCCAGCAGCGTAGAGGGACAGGGTCACTATGGCTACACCTTC.

The chain couples TRBV28 to TRBJ2-3; 7 bases map to TRBD2. Germline assignment: CDR1 MDHEN and CDR2 SYDVKM. V lost 1 base and J lost 4; bases outside the gene matches: 8. The CDR3 has 16 amino acids. The DNA of the CDR3 is TGTGCCAGCAGTTTATACCCAGGGAGGGCCGCAGATACGCAGTATTTT. Its protein is CASSLYPGRAADTQYF.

On this clonotype: A much larger clone lies one base from this, so it may be a read error. The genes are TRBV7-2 and TRBJ1-1; D might be TRBD1 (5 bases). The CDR3 is 17 residues long. The V end was cut by 2 bases, the J end by 2 bases, with 18 bases between. The germline V gene has CDR1 SGHTA and CDR2 FQGNSA. The CDR3 spells CASSLHPQAMGNTEAFF. In DNA, the CDR3 is TGTGCCAGCAGCTTACACCCACAGGCGATGGGAAACACTGAAGCTTTCTTT. The entire variable domain, with the rest obtained from reference TRBV7-2 and TRBJ1-1, is as follows: GAGVSQSPSNKVTEKGKDVELRCDPISGHTALYWYRQSLGQGLEFLIYFQGNSAPDKSGLPSDRFSAERTGGSVSTLTIQRTQQEDSAVYLCASSLHPQAMGNTEAFFGQGTRLTVV.

The chain employs TRBV28 and TRBJ2-7; perhaps TRBD2 as D (6 bases). The CDR3 length is 18 residues. V dropped 8 bases and J dropped 3 bases, with 29 bases sitting between them. Germline V gene sequence: CDR1 MDHEN, CDR2 SYDVKM. The DNA of the CDR3 is TGTGCCAGCTCCGAGATGGGGCGGGATCCCAATCTTCACTACGAGCAGTACTTC. It specifies CASSEMGRDPNLHYEQYF.

V usage is TRBV27 and J usage is TRBJ1-6, with 8 positions matching TRBD1. The CDR3 length is 16 residues. With 0 bases clipped from V and 9 bases from J, the junction kept 7 bases outside the gene matches. CDR1 and CDR2 (germline): MNHEY, SMNVEV (reference sequence). In DNA, the CDR3 is TGTGCCAGCAGTTTATCGATTACAGGGGGAGGTTCACCCCTCCACTTT. This translates into CASSLSITGGGSPLHF.

The J gene is TRBJ2-2, the V gene TRBV6-2 or TRBV6-3; D uncertain. With 4 bases removed from V and 4 bases from J, the gap between germline ends came to 16 bases. Germline V gives CDR1 MNHEY, CDR2 SVGEGT. CDR3 length equals 16 residues. The CDR3 DNA follows: TGTGCCAGCAGTTGGGCCCCCGAGACATTCACCGGGGAGCTGTTTTTT. It encodes CASSWAPETFTGELFF.

This clonotype was seen ten or more times. The chain is built from TRBV7-8 and TRBJ2-7; TRBD1 matches at 11 bases. Per the germline V gene, CDR1 is SGHVS and CDR2 is FQNEAQ. The CDR3 consists of 14 residues. Germline trimming cut 1 base from V and 4 bases from J; bases unmatched to any gene: 0. CDR3 sequence reads: CASSLGDRGYEQYF. Here the CDR3 DNA reads TGTGCCAGCAGCTTAGGGGACAGGGGGTACGAGCAGTACTTC.

This chain joins TRBV4-3 and TRBJ1-2; possible D gene TRBD1, 5 bases. The CDR3 consists of 15 residues. The V and J ends lost 6 bases and 2 bases respectively, with 16 bases between them. Germline-derived CDR1 and CDR2 are LGHNA and YSLEER. The CDR3 DNA follows: TGCGCCAGCAGGTCTTCTGGGACGGGAAACTATGGCTACACCTTC. Amino acids: CASRSSGTGNYGYTF.